Following are 17 T cell receptor beta chains from one sample sequenced in a study of cytomegalovirus exposure and HLA in healthy donors. The PCR had 60 Vbeta and 13 Jbeta primers. Measured with immunoSEQ multiplex PCR; TCRdb has only the in-frame clones, and not every one. The data show fewer than 200,000 clones, around four fifths seen once. The material sequenced was PBMCs. Receptors were obtained from a man aged 30 to 45 in good health and CMV-seronegative.

The chain links TRBV5-1 to TRBJ2-7; a weak D match, TRBD1 (6 bases). V lost 0 bases, J lost 3 bases, and 13 bases lay in between. Germline V lookup: CDR1 SGHRS, CDR2 YFSETQ. The CDR3 extends over 15 amino acids. DNA for the CDR3: TGCGCCAGCAGCTTGGGCACAGGGTACGACTACGAGCAGTACTTC. The encoded protein is CASSLGTGYDYEQYF.

V is TRBV30 and J is TRBJ2-4; D is perhaps TRBD2 (6 bases). V gave up 4 bases and J gave up 0 bases, with 22 bases separating them. CDR1 is GTSNPN, CDR2 SVGIG, per germline (reference sequence). CDR3 length equals 18 residues. For the CDR3, the DNA is TGTGCCTGGATGGGGGGTACGAGGGTCGGGTTAGCCAAAAACATTCAGTACTTC. It translates to CAWMGGTRVGLAKNIQYF.

The chain joins TRBV28 to TRBJ1-1, with a weak D call TRBD1 (6 bases). The CDR3 has 13 residues. CDR1 and CDR2 (germline): MDHEN, SYDVKM. V was shortened by 4 bases and J by 6 bases, with 12 bases between the two germline ends. The CDR3 loop is CASSWREGAEAFF. The CDR3 nucleotides are TGTGCCAGCAGTTGGCGTGAGGGGGCTGAAGCTTTCTTT.

The table lists this clone with a count of one. The CDR3 sequence is CASSVSSGSGNTIYF. The CDR3 DNA is TGTGCCAGCAGCGTAAGTTCCGGCTCTGGAAACACCATATATTTT. The chain recombines TRBV9 with TRBJ1-3; D uncertain. Germline loops: CDR1 SGDLS, CDR2 YYNGEE. The CDR3 contains 15 residues. V was clipped by 1 base and J by 0 bases, with 8 bases between them.

The gene calls are TRBV5-6 and TRBJ1-4; 8 bases match TRBD1. Germline V lookup: CDR1 SGHDT, CDR2 YYEEEE. With V trimmed by 4 bases and J by 7 bases, 3 bases remained unmatched. CDR3 length: 13 amino acids. CDR3 sequence: CASSRDRSEKLFF. The CDR3 DNA reads as TGTGCCAGCAGCAGGGACAGGAGTGAAAAACTGTTTTTT.

The V and J genes are TRBV4-2 and TRBJ1-1; 7 nucleotides agree with TRBD1. Germline values: CDR1 LGHNA, CDR2 YNFKEQ. V shed 4 bases, J shed 0 bases, and the junction held 5 bases outside the gene matches. This CDR3 region has 15 residues. The CDR3 sequence is CASSRTGQMNTEAFF. The DNA of the CDR3 is TGTGCCAGCAGCCGTACGGGACAGATGAACACTGAAGCTTTCTTT.

The chain uses TRBV30 and TRBJ1-4; 7 nucleotides match TRBD1. CDR3 length: 14 residues. CDR1 and CDR2 from the germline V gene are GTSNPN and SVGIG (reference sequence). Trimming took 2 bases from V and 5 from J; bases not matched to a gene: 5. The CDR3 is CAWSPGTENEKLFF. The DNA for the CDR3 is TGTGCCTGGAGTCCCGGGACAGAGAATGAAAAACTGTTTTTT.

The rearrangement links TRBV9 to TRBJ2-7, with 14 bases fitting TRBD2. Germline values: CDR1 SGDLS, CDR2 YYNGEE. This CDR3 region has 14 residues. The trim removed 3 bases at V and 5 bases at J, leaving 1 base unmatched. CDR3 nucleotide sequence: TGTGCCAGCAGCGAGGGACTAGCGGGAGACGAGCAGTACTTC. Translation: CASSEGLAGDEQYF.

The rearrangement joins TRBV30 to TRBJ1-3; D gene uncertain. From germline, CDR1 is GTSNPN and CDR2 SVGIG (reference sequence). V lost 4 bases and J lost 0, with 13 bases in between. CDR3 length equals 15 residues. CDR3 nucleotides: TGTGCCTGGACCCCACTGAGAGACTCTGGAAACACCATATATTTT. It specifies CAWTPLRDSGNTIYF.

This clone was found a few times. The chain couples TRBV30 to TRBJ2-1; D perhaps matches TRBD2 (5 bases). V dropped 2 bases and J dropped 9 bases, with 14 bases sitting between them. CDR3 length equals 13 residues. Germline V gene sequence: CDR1 GTSNPN, CDR2 SVGIG (reference sequence). The CDR3 is CAWSQGSDSEQFF. In nucleotides, the CDR3 is TGTGCCTGGAGTCAAGGTAGCGATAGTGAGCAGTTCTTC.

The chain joins TRBV7-3 to TRBJ2-3; TRBD2 might be the D (6 bases). Trimming pared 6 bases from V and 5 bases from J, leaving 12 bases between. The V gene's germline CDR1 is SGHTA and CDR2 FQGTGA. The CDR3 loop spans 13 amino acids. The CDR3 sequence is CASSLRDLDTQYF. As DNA, the CDR3 is TGTGCCAGCAGTTTACGGGACTTAGATACGCAGTATTTT.

The chain combines TRBV28 with TRBJ1-2; tentative D call: TRBD1 (5 bases). The germline V and J ends were trimmed by 5 bases and 8 bases, with 18 bases remaining between them. CDR1 is MDHEN and CDR2 is SYDVKM in the germline V gene. This CDR3 contains 14 residues. CDR3 sequence: CASSPGKVGPGYTF. The CDR3 DNA follows: TGTGCCAGCAGTCCAGGGAAGGTTGGGCCGGGCTACACCTTC.

This clone has just one count. The rearrangement uses TRBV10-3 and TRBJ2-2; D is unclear. CDR1 is ENHRY, CDR2 SYGVKD, per germline. The CDR3 loop spans 14 amino acids. Trimming stripped 5 bases from V and 0 bases from J, with 7 bases between. The CDR3 is CAISTVANTGELFF. In DNA, the CDR3 is TGTGCCATCAGTACGGTAGCGAACACCGGGGAGCTGTTTTTT.

The J gene is TRBJ1-1, the V gene TRBV7-9, with D possibly being TRBD1 (5 bases). The CDR3 has 14 residues. Per the germline V gene, CDR1 is SEHNR and CDR2 is FQNEAQ (reference sequence). V was clipped by 5 bases and J by 4 bases, with 14 bases between them. The CDR3 spells CASSPGGVGTEAFF. The CDR3 nucleotides are TGTGCCAGCAGCCCTGGGGGGGTGGGCACTGAAGCTTTCTTT. The full variable domain, with the rest looked up from reference TRBV7-9 and TRBJ1-1, is DTGVSQNPRHKITKRGQNVTFRCDPISEHNRLYWYRQTLGQGPEFLTYFQNEAQLEKSRLLSDRFSAERPKGSFSTLEIQRTEQGDSAMYLCASSPGGVGTEAFFGQGTRLTVV.

This clone is a singleton in its sample. Other DNA sequences of this sample code for an identical CDR3. The chain is built from TRBV9 and TRBJ2-3; D is unresolved. The germline V gene has CDR1 SGDLS and CDR2 YYNGEE. The ends were cut back, 4 bases at V and 2 bases at J, with 5 bases in the middle. CDR3 size: 12 residues. In nucleotides, the CDR3 is TGTGCCAGCAGCCCTAACACAGATACGCAGTATTTT. This sequence encodes CASSPNTDTQYF.

The V and J genes are TRBV16 and TRBJ2-6; a weak D match, TRBD1 (5 bases). This CDR3 has 14 residues. Trimming stripped 8 bases from V and 2 bases from J, with 10 bases between. Germline loops: CDR1 KGHSY, CDR2 FQNENV. CDR3 sequence (DNA): TGTGCCAGCGCACAGGCGGCTGGGGCCAACGTCCTGACTTTC. Translated, it gives CASAQAAGANVLTF. The whole variable domain, remainder taken from reference TRBV16 and TRBJ2-6, is GEEVAQTPKHLVRGEGQKAKLYCAPIKGHSYVFWYQQVLKNEFKFLISFQNENVFDETGMPKERFSAKCLPNSPCSLEIQATKLEDSAVYFCASAQAAGANVLTFGAGSRLTVL.

The gene calls are TRBV28 and TRBJ1-4, with 8 positions matching TRBD1. The CDR3 has 16 residues. Unmatched junction bases numbered 5, after V lost 4 bases and J lost 1 base. Per germline, CDR1 MDHEN and CDR2 SYDVKM. Here the CDR3 DNA reads TGTGCCAGCAGTTCCGGACAGGGAGGAACTAATGAAAAACTGTTTTTT. Protein sequence: CASSSGQGGTNEKLFF. The complete variable domain, with remaining parts taken from reference TRBV28 and TRBJ1-4, reads DVKVTQSSRYLVKRTGEKVFLECVQDMDHENMFWYRQDPGLGLRLIYFSYDVKMKEKGDIPEGYSVSREKKERFSLILESASTNQTSMYLCASSSGQGGTNEKLFFGSGTQLSVL.